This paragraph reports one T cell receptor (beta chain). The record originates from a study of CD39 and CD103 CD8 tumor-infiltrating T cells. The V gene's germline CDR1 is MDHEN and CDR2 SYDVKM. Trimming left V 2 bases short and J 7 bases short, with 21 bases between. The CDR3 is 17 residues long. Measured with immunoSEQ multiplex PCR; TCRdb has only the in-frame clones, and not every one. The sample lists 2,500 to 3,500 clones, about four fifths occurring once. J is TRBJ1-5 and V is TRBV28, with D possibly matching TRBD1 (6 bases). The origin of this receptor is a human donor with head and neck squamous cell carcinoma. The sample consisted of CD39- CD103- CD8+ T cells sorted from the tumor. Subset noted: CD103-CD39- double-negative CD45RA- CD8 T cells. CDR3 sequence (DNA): TGTGCCAGCAGTTTAAACCCATGGGGCCGACAGGAACAGCCCCAGCATTTT. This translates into CASSLNPWGRQEQPQHF.